A single sample is the source of the 7 T cell receptor beta chains below, sequenced in a study of blood T cells in healthy people across ages. The authors ran a second PCR of roughly 6 to 12 cycles using a sample-barcoded 5' primer and a J-beta primer mix. Each CDR3 protein is one row after TCRdb ran MiXCR on the 5' RACE reads. Of more than 600,000 distinct CDR3 sequences in the sample, 20% to 25% were seen once. These sequences were also reported in another study, on T cells of mothers and their children.

The sample was blood. Every receptor here comes from a boy between 10 and 17 years old in good health.

The rearrangement links TRBV29-1 to TRBJ2-1; 15 bases line up with TRBD2. The CDR3 totals 18 residues. With V trimmed by 2 bases and J by 4 bases, 9 bases remained unmatched. CDR1 and CDR2 from the germline V gene are SQVTM and ANQGSEA. This chain's CDR3 is CSVERRGTSGRSYNEQFF. CDR3 DNA: TGCAGCGTTGAAAGGCGGGGGACTAGCGGGAGGTCTTACAATGAGCAGTTCTTC.

This chain connects TRBV7-9 to TRBJ1-6; no definite D call. The length of the CDR3 is 17 residues. Germline values: CDR1 SEHNR, CDR2 FQNEAQ (reference sequence). V lost 2 bases, J lost 8 bases, and 19 bases lay in between. CDR3 amino acids: CASSLSARRVPDSPLHF. The CDR3 DNA sequence: TGTGCCAGCAGCTTATCGGCGAGGCGGGTGCCAGATTCACCCCTCCACTTT.

The rearrangement uses TRBV7-9 and TRBJ2-5, with D uncertain. CDR1 and CDR2 (germline): SEHNR, FQNEAQ (reference sequence). V shed 3 bases and J shed 4 bases, with 15 bases lying between them. CDR3 length: 15 amino acids. CDR3 in amino acids: CASSFHSGEAETQYF. The DNA for the CDR3 is TGTGCCAGCAGCTTCCACAGTGGGGAAGCAGAGACCCAGTACTTC.

This clonotype appeared a few times. The rearrangement uses TRBV6-5 and TRBJ1-2, with D unresolved. Germline assignment: CDR1 MNHEY and CDR2 SVGAGI. The length of the CDR3 is 11 residues. Trimming left V 7 bases short and J 4 bases short, with 7 bases between. CDR3: CASTGLYGYTF. As DNA, the CDR3 is TGTGCCAGCACAGGACTCTATGGCTACACCTTC.

This clonotype turned up a few times. The V call is TRBV10-3, the J call TRBJ2-5; 11 bases fit TRBD2. The CDR3 runs to 16 residues. Germline-derived CDR1 and CDR2 are ENHRY and SYGVKD. The ends lost 4 bases at V and 4 bases at J; junction bases unmatched: 8. CDR3 loop: CAISGFLAGGGETQYF. The DNA for the CDR3 is TGTGCCATCAGTGGTTTCCTAGCGGGAGGCGGAGAGACCCAGTACTTC.

This clonotype was seen a few times. V gene TRBV28 combines with J gene TRBJ2-3; TRBD2 might be the D (5 bases). In germline, CDR1 is MDHEN, CDR2 SYDVKM. The CDR3 sequence is 15 residues long. V shed 3 bases and J shed 2 bases, with 12 bases lying between them. CDR3 nucleotide sequence: TGTGCCAGCAGTTTTACTAGGGAACCCACAGATACGCAGTATTTT. Amino acids: CASSFTREPTDTQYF.

This chain connects TRBV7-9 to TRBJ2-4; D not certain. CDR1 is SEHNR, CDR2 FQNEAQ, per germline (reference sequence). The germline V and J ends were trimmed by 8 bases and 11 bases, with 19 bases remaining between them. This CDR3 contains 13 residues. The CDR3 sequence is CASGDSMGLFQYF. The CDR3 region has the DNA TGTGCCAGCGGTGATTCTATGGGTCTTTTTCAGTACTTC.